The T cell receptor (beta chain) described here comes from a study of T-cell reconstitution after alpha-beta-depleted transplantation in children. Construction of the TCRbeta library involved unique molecular identifiers. In TCRdb, the PCR reads were re-called with MiXCR into one record per CDR3 protein. The table includes some 500,000 distinct CDR3 sequences, about a sixth detected once. Germline CDR1 is DFQATT and CDR2 is SNEGSKA (reference sequence). Deletions cut 7 bases from V and 1 base from J, with 17 bases between. The CDR3 contains 15 residues. This receptor was identified in a human donor who donated a stem cell graft to a child with acute lymphoblastic leukemia. The sequenced sample was PBMCs from the stem cell graft donor, obtained from the stem cell graft. The V gene is TRBV20-1, the J gene TRBJ1-5; D is undetermined. The CDR3 loop is CSVQRAHTSNQPQHF. The CDR3 nucleotides read TGCAGTGTTCAAAGGGCTCACACCAGCAATCAGCCCCAGCATTTT.